This TCR beta chain derives from a study of blood T cell repertoires in COVID-19. The wider study: The study drew acute and convalescent COVID-19 samples from the United States, Italy and Spain. Nucleic acid was either cDNA or gDNA, and it came from T cells, B-cell-depleted T cells, or PBMCs.

This clone has more than one count but fewer than ten. In the source study's methods: Nucleated cell number was recorded as an estimate derived from reference gene primer amplification. Using immunoSEQ multiplex PCR, the repertoire was profiled, and TCRdb retains in-frame clones only, with some absent. Clone size and V and J calls were adopted from that table, with D and trimming inferred from the DNA. The repertoire has some 200,000 clones, around 90% of them found once; the top ten carry 1.4% to 1.5%. The sequence was collected from a man between 18 and 35 years old with active or convalescent COVID-19. The material sequenced was peripheral blood.

This CDR3 is CASSRVSADTYEQYF. CDR3 nucleotide sequence: TGTGCCAGCAGCCGGGTGTCGGCGGACACCTACGAGCAGTACTTC. The chain has TRBV6-5 and TRBJ2-7, with D perhaps TRBD1 (5 bases). The CDR3 extends over 15 amino acids. Germline CDR1 is MNHEY and CDR2 is SVGAGI. The V end was cut by 6 bases, the J end by 2 bases, with 17 bases between.